The 23 T cell receptor beta chains below all came from one sample that was sequenced in a study of read filtering for tumor transcriptome and immune sequencing. The library was built from roughly 400 ng RNA with molecular barcoded adaptors for alpha/delta and beta/gamma chains. TCRdb used MiXCR to reprocess the reads, holding one entry per CDR3 protein. This table holds fewer than 45,000 distinct CDR3 sequences, about an eighth found once. Sample: a population of CD138-negative cells sorted from bone marrow. The receptors shown here come from a donor over 35 with multiple myeloma.

This clonotype was observed many times. The V and J genes are TRBV15 and TRBJ2-3, with TRBD2 matching over 14 bases. The CDR3 is 17 residues long. With V trimmed by 5 bases and J by 5 bases, 9 bases remained unmatched. Germline V CDR1 and CDR2: LNHNV, YYDKDF (reference sequence). The CDR3 region is CATSRRGLAGVLDTQYF. The CDR3 DNA reads TGTGCCACCAGCCGCCGGGGACTAGCGGGAGTTTTAGATACGCAGTATTTT.

In this sample, this clonotype turned up many times. The rearrangement joins TRBV29-1 to TRBJ2-7; D is unresolved. V was shortened by 7 bases and J by 11 bases, with 12 bases between the two germline ends. Germline-derived CDR1 and CDR2 are SQVTM and ANQGSEA. The CDR3 totals 9 residues. The CDR3 spells CSAPVREYF. The CDR3 DNA reads as TGCAGCGCCCCAGTTCGGGAGTACTTC.

This clonotype was seen many times. The CDR3 DNA is TGTGCCAGCAGCTTAGGGGACGGTGAGCAGTTCTTC. Translated: CASSLGDGEQFF. The rearrangement links TRBV11-3 to TRBJ2-1; D may match TRBD1 or TRBD2 (5 bases each). This CDR3 contains 12 residues. The germline V and J ends were trimmed by 1 base and 9 bases, with 7 bases remaining between them. Germline V lookup: CDR1 SGHNT, CDR2 YENEEA.

This clonotype has ten or more counts. The V and J genes are TRBV4-3 and TRBJ2-4; D not resolved. Between the trimmed V and J ends, which lost 0 bases and 0 bases, there was a span of 6 bases. The CDR3 consists of 15 residues. Per the germline V gene, CDR1 is LGHNA and CDR2 is YSLEER. CDR3: CASSQDPLAKNIQYF. The CDR3 DNA sequence: TGCGCCAGCAGCCAAGACCCCCTAGCCAAAAACATTCAGTACTTC.

This clonotype was seen repeatedly, ten times or more. The chain employs TRBV28 and TRBJ2-2; 9 positions match TRBD1. Per germline, CDR1 MDHEN and CDR2 SYDVKM. Losses at the gene ends were 3 bases for V and 7 bases for J; bases not matched to a gene: 9. The CDR3 sequence is 16 residues long. The CDR3 DNA reads as TGTGCCAGCAGTTTTCCTCCGGGACAGGGTATCGGGGAGCTGTTTTTT. It translates to CASSFPPGQGIGELFF. The variable domain in full, with the rest retrieved from reference TRBV28 and TRBJ2-2, is DVKVTQSSRYLVKRTGEKVFLECVQDMDHENMFWYRQDPGLGLRLIYFSYDVKMKEKGDIPEGYSVSREKKERFSLILESASTNQTSMYLCASSFPPGQGIGELFFGEGSRLTVL.

Ten or more counts support this clonotype. This chain links TRBV19 with TRBJ2-6; D uncertain. Germline loops: CDR1 LNHDA, CDR2 SQIVND (reference sequence). V lost 3 bases and J 4 bases, leaving 10 bases between the germline ends. This CDR3 is built from 15 residues. CDR3: CASSMGSAGANVLTF. The CDR3, as DNA: TGTGCCAGTAGTATGGGGTCGGCGGGGGCCAACGTCCTGACTTTC. The full variable domain, completed using reference TRBV19 and TRBJ2-6, is DGGITQSPKYLFRKEGQNVTLSCEQNLNHDAMYWYRQDPGQGLRLIYYSQIVNDFQKGDIAEGYSVSREKKESFPLTVTSAQKNPTAFYLCASSMGSAGANVLTFGAGSRLTVL.

The sample holds many counts of this clonotype. V usage is TRBV10-3 and J usage is TRBJ2-5; D unresolved. Trimming shortened V by 5 bases and J by 5 bases, and 9 bases separated the two germline ends. This CDR3 has 12 residues. Germline-derived CDR1 and CDR2 are ENHRY and SYGVKD. The CDR3: CAISSSRETQYF. For the CDR3, the DNA is TGTGCCATCAGTTCTTCGAGGGAGACCCAGTACTTC.

This clonotype was recorded at least ten times. The rearrangement links TRBV7-9 to TRBJ2-7; TRBD2 aligns across 9 bases. This CDR3 has 20 residues. Germline V lookup: CDR1 SEHNR, CDR2 FQNEAQ (reference sequence). V trimming: 5 bases; J trimming: 0 bases; junction bases outside the gene matches: 20. The CDR3 loop is CASSQPKREASLGVSYEQYF. In DNA, the CDR3 is TGTGCCAGCAGCCAACCTAAGCGGGAGGCCTCCCTAGGGGTCTCCTACGAGCAGTACTTC.

The V gene is TRBV10-3, the J gene TRBJ1-1; D is unclear. V shed 5 bases and J shed 1 base, with 8 bases lying between them. The CDR3 loop spans 13 amino acids. Germline V gene data show CDR1 as ENHRY and CDR2 as SYGVKD. CDR3 sequence (DNA): TGTGCCATCAGTCCCCAGCAGAACACTGAAGCTTTCTTT. Its protein product is CAISPQQNTEAFF.

This clonotype has a count of ten or more. This chain connects TRBV5-4 to TRBJ2-7; no definite D call. Trimming took off 0 bases at V and 1 base at J, with 11 bases between the two ends. Germline-derived CDR1 and CDR2 are SGHNT and YYREEE (reference sequence). CDR3 size: 15 residues. Here the CDR3 DNA reads TGTGCCAGCAGCTTGGGTGGGGTTCGTTCCTACGAGCAGTACTTC. This encodes CASSLGGVRSYEQYF.

In this sample, this clonotype turned up a few times. A single base separates this from a much larger clone, so it may be a read error. Likely a read error: the CDR3 ends without its conserved phenylalanine or tryptophan. The genes are TRBV29-1 and TRBJ2-2; 7 bases map to TRBD1. The trim removed 6 bases at V and 5 bases at J, leaving 3 bases unmatched. Germline values: CDR1 SQVTM, CDR2 ANQGSEA. The CDR3 consists of 12 residues. CDR3: CSVGQLTGELFC. Written as DNA, the CDR3 is TGCAGCGTGGGACAGTTAACCGGGGAGCTGTTTTGT.

This clonotype has just one count. A much larger clone sits a single nucleotide away, making a read error possible. The chain has TRBV25-1 and TRBJ2-5, with a weak D call TRBD2 (5 bases). The CDR3 has 13 residues. The germline gives CDR1 MGHDK, CDR2 SYGVNS. Trimming pared 5 bases from V and 7 bases from J, leaving 14 bases between. CDR3 region: CASSYRAVGTQYF. The DNA for the CDR3 is TGTGCCAGCAGTTATAGAGCGGTAGGGACCCAGTACTTC.

This clonotype has ten or more counts. V is TRBV10-2 and J is TRBJ2-5; 11 positions match TRBD2. This CDR3 has 15 amino acids. Trimming took 5 bases from V and 7 from J; bases not matched to a gene: 9. CDR1 and CDR2 from the germline V gene are WSHSY and SAAADI. In nucleotides, the CDR3 is TGCGCCAGCAGTATGACTAGCGGGATATTGGGGACCCAGTACTTC. This gives the protein CASSMTSGILGTQYF.

This clonotype was recorded at least ten times. The gene calls are TRBV5-1 and TRBJ2-6; D uncertain. The length of the CDR3 is 16 residues. V was shortened by 0 bases and J by 0 bases, with 7 bases between the two germline ends. Germline assignment: CDR1 SGHRS and CDR2 YFSETQ. CDR3: CASSLAPASGANVLTF. The CDR3 nucleotides are TGCGCCAGCAGCTTGGCACCAGCCTCTGGGGCCAACGTCCTGACTTTC.

In its sample, this clonotype was seen a few times. This chain joins TRBV6-6 and TRBJ1-6, with D possibly TRBD1 on 5 matching bases. Germline CDR1 is MNHNY and CDR2 is SVGAGI (reference sequence). The CDR3 covers 12 residues. Trimming pared 8 bases from V and 9 bases from J, leaving 11 bases between. The CDR3 sequence is CASRDLGSPLHF. In DNA, the CDR3 is TGTGCCAGCCGGGACTTAGGTTCACCCCTCCACTTT.

This clonotype was counted at least ten times. V gene TRBV7-3 combines with J gene TRBJ1-2; 7 bases match TRBD1. Germline CDR1 reads SGHTA; CDR2 reads FQGTGA. The CDR3 contains 15 residues. The trim removed 6 bases at V and 4 bases at J, leaving 11 bases unmatched. DNA of the CDR3: TGTGCCAGCAGTCCGATCCCAGGGGGTTTCTATGGCTACACCTTC. As protein: CASSPIPGGFYGYTF.

This clonotype was counted ten times or more. J is TRBJ1-2 and V is TRBV28, with no clear D. CDR1 and CDR2 (germline): MDHEN, SYDVKM. The CDR3 contains 12 residues. Trimming left V 7 bases short and J 4 bases short, with 10 bases between. The CDR3 region is CASKGSLYGYTF. CDR3 DNA: TGTGCCAGCAAGGGCAGCCTCTATGGCTACACCTTC.

This clonotype was seen repeatedly, ten times or more. The V gene is TRBV20-1, the J gene TRBJ1-1; unclear D gene. Trimming took off 7 bases at V and 4 bases at J, with 13 bases between the two ends. The CDR3 covers 12 residues. The germline gives CDR1 DFQATT, CDR2 SNEGSKA (reference sequence). The chain's CDR3 is CSVSGRSTEAFF. Written as DNA, the CDR3 is TGCAGTGTGTCGGGTCGGAGCACTGAAGCTTTCTTT.

This clonotype appeared many times. The rearrangement links TRBV29-1 to TRBJ2-7; the D gene is possibly TRBD1 (5 bases). V was shortened by 6 bases and J by 6 bases, with 24 bases between the two germline ends. The CDR3 runs 15 residues. The germline V gene has CDR1 SQVTM and CDR2 ANQGSEA. As DNA, the CDR3 is TGCAGCGTCGAACGTATGTTGCCGTCTCAGGGCGAGCAGTACTTC. Its translation is CSVERMLPSQGEQYF.

There are a few counts of this clonotype. The chain carries TRBV28 and TRBJ1-1; 8 bases line up with TRBD1. The V gene's germline CDR1 is MDHEN and CDR2 SYDVKM. The length of the CDR3 is 14 residues. Trimming removed 5 bases from V and 5 bases from J; junction bases left unmatched: 7. CDR3 DNA: TGTGCCAGCAGTAAAACAGGGGGAAGGACTGAAGCTTTCTTT. This encodes CASSKTGGRTEAFF. Supplemented by reference TRBV28 and TRBJ1-1, the full variable domain reads DVKVTQSSRYLVKRTGEKVFLECVQDMDHENMFWYRQDPGLGLRLIYFSYDVKMKEKGDIPEGYSVSREKKERFSLILESASTNQTSMYLCASSKTGGRTEAFFGQGTRLTVV.

This clonotype was detected ten times or more. The genes are TRBV12-3 or TRBV12-4 and TRBJ2-5; TRBD1 is a possible D gene (5 bases). Deletions cut 5 bases from V and 8 bases from J, with 18 bases between. The length of the CDR3 is 14 residues. The CDR3 spells CASSMRQTQVTQYF. CDR3 in DNA: TGTGCCAGCAGTATGCGACAGACGCAGGTCACCCAGTACTTC.

A note on this clonotype: A read error is the likely source, as a far larger clone sits one nucleotide away. The rearrangement uses TRBV7-2 and TRBJ1-2; tentative D call: TRBD1 (6 bases). Germline V CDR1 and CDR2: SGHTA, FQGNSA. V was trimmed by 4 bases and J by 4 bases, leaving 16 bases between them. The CDR3 extends over 15 amino acids. The CDR3 DNA follows: TGTGCCAGCAGCTCCCCAGATGGGGGGCTCTATGGCTACACCTTC. Its protein product is CASSSPDGGLYGYTF.

This clonotype was counted many times. The V gene is TRBV4-1, the J gene TRBJ1-4; D not resolved. Looked up from germline, CDR1 is MGHRA and CDR2 is YSYEKL. V gave up 4 bases and J gave up 6 bases, with 12 bases separating them. The CDR3 spans 14 residues. The CDR3 DNA reads as TGCGCCAGCAGCCTCGGGGTGGCGGATGAAAAACTGTTTTTT. Translation gives CASSLGVADEKLFF.